This T cell receptor beta chain was sequenced for a study of T cell responses to AZD1222 COVID-19 vaccine. Study in general: Whether given at about 4 or about 12 weeks, second doses were pooled. Study-wide results and caveats: It was only after the peak T cell response that any repertoires were sampled.

Germline values: CDR1 LGHDT, CDR2 YNNKEL (reference sequence). V dropped 4 bases and J dropped 10 bases, with 10 bases sitting between them. This CDR3 has 11 amino acids. With respect to this clone: Its specificity is unknown.

Some clones are missing from TCRdb's copy, which holds only in-frame ones; the method was immunoSEQ multiplex PCR. Among roughly 150,000 clones listed, around 93% were seen once. The chain uses TRBV3-1 (or the pseudogene TRBV3-2) and TRBJ1-1, with D perhaps TRBD1 (5 bases). This sequence was found in an adult in good health. This specimen consisted of peripheral blood, obtained on day 0 of AZD1222 vaccination. CDR3 in DNA: TGTGCCAGCAGCCGTGGAGGGACAGCTTTCTTT. Amino acids: CASSRGGTAFF.